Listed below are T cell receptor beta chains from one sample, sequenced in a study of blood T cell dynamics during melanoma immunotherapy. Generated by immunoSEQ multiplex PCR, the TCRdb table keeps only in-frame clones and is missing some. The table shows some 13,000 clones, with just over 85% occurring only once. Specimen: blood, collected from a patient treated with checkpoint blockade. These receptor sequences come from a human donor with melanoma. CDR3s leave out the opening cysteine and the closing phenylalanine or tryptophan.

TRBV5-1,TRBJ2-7,ASSGLGGTYEQY
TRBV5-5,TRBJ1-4,ASSLYPDAEPNEKLF
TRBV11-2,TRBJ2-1,ASSLHPRPRVYNEQF
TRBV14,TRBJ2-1,ASSPQVGSRNEQF
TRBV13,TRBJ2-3,ASSPGLAGSGATDTQY
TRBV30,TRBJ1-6,AWRLGTYNSPLH
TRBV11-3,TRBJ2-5,ASSLVLAGGPETQY
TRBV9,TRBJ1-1,ASSVSGGLGGGNTEAF
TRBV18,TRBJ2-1,ASSATGGPYNEQF
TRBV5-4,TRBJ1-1,ASSATYRGIGYTEAF
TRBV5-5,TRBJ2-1,ASRPRAAGYNEQF
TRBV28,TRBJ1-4,ASSWGGEKLF
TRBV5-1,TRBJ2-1,ASSSGTSGRTYNEQF
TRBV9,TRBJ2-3,ASSPGGALARDTQY
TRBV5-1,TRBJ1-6,ASSLNSRGNSPLH
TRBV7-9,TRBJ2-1,ASSLVGQGTNEQF
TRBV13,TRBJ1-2,ASSMNRDYGYT
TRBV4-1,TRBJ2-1,ASSQRTRLAGVKEWNEQF